The clone carrying this T cell receptor beta chain appeared once. These data come from a study of PD-L1 blockade in urothelial cancer. Whole-study context: Of approximately 30 patients, almost 26 were males with bladder-origin urothelial cancer. Between 0 and 3 prior chemotherapy regimens had been given to patients.

Here immunoSEQ multiplex PCR was the method, and the copy in TCRdb shows in-frame clones only, minus some. The sample has roughly 91,000 clones; more than 75% are singletons. Described time point: pretreatment peripheral blood. Samples spanned pretreatment and treatment, with 1 to 8 time points per patient. Trimming left V 3 bases short and J 5 bases short, with 13 bases between. The germline V gene encodes CDR1 MNHEY and CDR2 SMNVEV (reference sequence). This CDR3 is 14 amino acids long. The material was PBMCs, obtained around atezolizumab (anti-PD-L1) treatment. The chain carries TRBV27 and TRBJ1-2, with D hard to call. The sequence was collected from a man aged 55 to 69 with urothelial cancer. The CDR3 is CASSFTPGRYGYTF. CDR3 bases: TGTGCCAGCAGTTTTACCCCCGGGAGGTATGGCTACACCTTC.